The clone carrying this TCR beta chain was recorded many times. Its antigen remains unidentified. This specimen belongs to a study of CD8 T cells in ankylosing spondylitis. Study findings and constraints: Past research had described some motif variants in reactive arthritis synovial fluid and blood. Significant enrichment of disease-linked clones was reported in matched ankylosing spondylitis synovial fluid.

Germline lookup yields CDR1 LGHNA and CDR2 YNFKEQ. This CDR3 has 13 residues. The V end lost 8 bases, the J end lost 1 base, and 8 bases lay between the germline ends. Molecular-barcoded quantitative 5'-RACE produced these TCR beta libraries. TCRdb called the 5' RACE reads again in MiXCR, with one record for every CDR3 protein. This repertoire shows 200,000 or so distinct CDR3 sequences, about an eighth found once; its top ten account for 8% to 13%. This clonotype was obtained from a female donor with ankylosing spondylitis or in good health (not recorded which). Sequencing was done on a sample of blood, either unsorted or a sorted T cell fraction (not recorded which). The gene calls are TRBV4-2 and TRBJ2-2, with D tentatively TRBD1 or TRBD2 (5 bases each). The CDR3, as DNA: TGTGCCAGCGGGACGGGGAACACCGGGGAGCTGTTTTTT. As protein: CASGTGNTGELFF.